A single T cell receptor (beta chain) is shown here with its context. Looked up from germline, CDR1 is KGHSH and CDR2 is LQKENI. The CDR3 is made up of 12 amino acids. With 3 bases removed from V and 6 bases from J, the gap between germline ends came to 9 bases. In the authors' methods: How many nucleated cells were present was estimated from reference gene primer amplification. Assay used: immunoSEQ multiplex PCR; TCRdb lists only in-frame clones, some missing. D and trimming come from the DNA, and the V and J calls and clone size come from that table. This table has approximately 50,000 clones, under 95% appearing once. The data originate from a study of blood T cell repertoires in COVID-19. Looking at the study overall: COVID-19 samples, acute and convalescent, were from the United States, Italy and Spain. T cells, B-cell-depleted T cells, or PBMCs provided the cDNA or gDNA that served as material.

Sample: peripheral blood. This TCR was sampled from a human donor in a cohort sampled during active COVID-19. The chain has TRBV18 and TRBJ2-7; D gene uncertain. The CDR3 spells CASSPVAGEQYF. The CDR3 region has the DNA TGTGCCAGCTCACCGGTAGCTGGCGAGCAGTACTTC.